The TCR beta chain described here comes from a study of blood T cell repertoires in COVID-19. The CDR3 has 12 amino acids. Assay: immunoSEQ multiplex PCR; the TCRdb copy retains only in-frame clones and omits some. The data show tens of thousands of clones, with around four fifths seen just once and approximately 3% held by the top ten. The specimen was peripheral blood. The TCR was taken from a woman aged 60-75 years with acute or convalescent COVID-19. The chain joins TRBV12-2 to TRBJ1-2; the table names TRBD1, a call not compared with the DNA. TRBV12-2 is shown as a pseudogene. Here the CDR3 reads CASRGQDYGYTF. CDR3 coding DNA: TGTGCAAGTCGCGGACAGGACTATGGCTACACCTTC.